This T cell receptor (beta chain) came from a study of OX40 agonist ivuxolimab in advanced cancers. About the study: A mean age of around 66 years, range about 20 to 90, was recorded, and approximately 79% were male. Points from the study as a whole: Blood T cells, both CD4+ and CD8+, expanded clonally by week 6 at 0.1 to 3.0 mg/kg.

The method was immunoSEQ multiplex PCR; TCRdb's version includes in-frame clones alone and lacks a portion of them. Here the sample spans tens of thousands of clones, approximately 90% being singletons. Comments on this clone: Antigen: not known.

This CDR3 comprises 15 residues. Germline V lookup: CDR1 LNHDA, CDR2 SQIVND (reference sequence). J was trimmed by 3 bases and V by 5 bases; bases with no gene match: 4. The sequenced sample was CD4+ or CD8+ T cells sorted from blood, obtained in a trial of the OX40 agonist ivuxolimab. The chain couples TRBV19 to TRBJ2-3; 11 bases align to TRBD2. The sequence was collected from an adult with an advanced solid tumor such as melanoma, head and neck, liver or kidney cancer. The CDR3 loop reads CASSSTSGDTDTQYF. The CDR3 nucleotides are TGTGCCAGTAGTTCGACTAGCGGGGATACAGATACGCAGTATTTT.